This T cell receptor (beta chain) originates from a study of T-cell memory formation after mild COVID-19. Germline V gene data show CDR1 as MGHRA and CDR2 as YSYEKL. V lost 9 bases to trimming and J lost 0 bases, with 18 bases between them. There are 16 residues in the CDR3. Using its own MiXCR run on the 5' RACE reads, TCRdb lists one record per CDR3 protein. This table holds around 390,000 distinct CDR3 sequences, approximately 15% found once. This clonotype was seen ten or more times. The TCR sequence derives from a man aged 18 to 29 who had mild COVID-19 (a few samples of this study predate the infection). Cell type and time point are not known. This chain connects TRBV4-1 to TRBJ2-1, with D tentatively TRBD1 (5 bases). Input material: PBMCs or a T cell subset sorted from them (not recorded which). The CDR3, as DNA: TGCGCCAGTTCTGAGGTTGGGGCAAGCTCCTACAATGAGCAGTTCTTC. Protein product: CASSEVGASSYNEQFF.